This T cell receptor beta chain was identified in a study of T cells expressing NK-cell markers. TCRdb reprocessed the 5' RACE reads and keeps a single row for each CDR3 protein, giving no DNA. Across hundreds of thousands of distinct CDR3 sequences, the top ten clones capture approximately 6.8% of the sample. There are 16 residues in the CDR3. Germline-derived CDR1 and CDR2 are SGHKS and YYEKEE (reference sequence). The chain links TRBV5-5 to TRBJ2-3; TCRdb returns TRBD2, unconfirmable since there is no DNA. The receptor's source is a woman aged 18 to 75 in good health. Sample: blood T cells: a sorted CD56 or NKG2C T cell subset, CD4+ or CD8+ T cells, or bulk PBMC T cells (not recorded which). The CDR3 region is CASSLSSWGVRDTQYF.